Below are 14 T cell receptor beta chains sequenced from a single sample in a study of cytomegalovirus exposure and HLA in healthy donors. Using immunoSEQ multiplex PCR, the repertoire was profiled, and TCRdb retains in-frame clones only, with some absent. This table holds 66,000 or so clones, 95% to 98% found once. Source material: PBMCs. The receptors here all came from a woman under 30 in good health and CMV-seropositive.

The chain employs TRBV7-6 and TRBJ1-1; D perhaps matches TRBD1 (5 bases). Germline V CDR1 and CDR2: SGHVS, FNYEAQ. The CDR3 is 13 residues long. V was trimmed by 5 bases and J by 3 bases, leaving 10 bases between them. CDR3 in amino acids: CASSLRGDTEAFF. CDR3 nucleotide sequence: TGTGCCAGCAGCCTTCGGGGGGACACTGAAGCTTTCTTT.

The chain joins TRBV28 to TRBJ2-1; unclear D gene. The CDR3 has 15 amino acids. The ends were cut back, 2 bases at V and 0 bases at J, with 8 bases in the middle. Germline CDR1 MDHEN, CDR2 SYDVKM. CDR3 DNA sequence: TGTGCCAGCAGTTTAGACAAGAGCTCCTACAATGAGCAGTTCTTC. It specifies CASSLDKSSYNEQFF.

This clone appeared a single time. The chain couples TRBV20-1 to TRBJ2-1, with D possibly matching TRBD2 (6 bases). Looked up from germline, CDR1 is DFQATT and CDR2 is SNEGSKA (reference sequence). V shed 7 bases and J shed 9 bases, with 13 bases lying between them. The CDR3 totals 11 residues. The CDR3 sequence: CSVPGVVEQFF. CDR3 in DNA: TGCAGTGTACCGGGAGTGGTTGAGCAGTTCTTC.

The chain recombines TRBV19 with TRBJ2-5, with TRBD2 matching over 11 bases. CDR1 LNHDA and CDR2 SQIVND come from the germline V gene (reference sequence). The length of the CDR3 is 16 residues. Germline trimming cut 6 bases from V and 5 bases from J; bases unmatched to any gene: 11. The CDR3 protein is CASSISGRVGHETQYF. CDR3 nucleotides: TGTGCCAGTAGCATTAGCGGGAGGGTTGGGCATGAGACCCAGTACTTC. Variable domain in full (rest from reference TRBV19 and TRBJ2-5): DGGITQSPKYLFRKEGQNVTLSCEQNLNHDAMYWYRQDPGQGLRLIYYSQIVNDFQKGDIAEGYSVSREKKESFPLTVTSAQKNPTAFYLCASSISGRVGHETQYFGPGTRLLVL.

The chain joins TRBV11-3 to TRBJ2-5; 8 nucleotides line up with TRBD1. Germline V gene data show CDR1 as SGHNT and CDR2 as YENEEA. This CDR3 region has 13 residues. J was trimmed by 3 bases and V by 5 bases; bases with no gene match: 2. The chain's CDR3 is CASSPTGEETQYF. CDR3 DNA sequence: TGTGCCAGCAGCCCGACAGGGGAAGAGACCCAGTACTTC.

The count of this clone is one. The V call is TRBV28, the J call TRBJ1-4; 10 bases agree with TRBD1. Germline values: CDR1 MDHEN, CDR2 SYDVKM. V was clipped by 5 bases and J by 5 bases; unmatched bases: 8. The CDR3 has 16 amino acids. The CDR3: CASSITSGQGNEKLFF. The DNA for the CDR3 is TGTGCCAGCAGTATTACCTCGGGACAGGGGAATGAAAAACTGTTTTTT.

A remark on this clone: Different DNA sequences within this sample yield the same CDR3. The rearrangement links TRBV27 to TRBJ2-1, with TRBD2 matching over 15 bases. V shed 4 bases and J 7 bases; nucleotides not matched to a gene: 2. The CDR3 consists of 15 residues. Germline CDR1 MNHEY, CDR2 SMNVEV (reference sequence). The chain's CDR3 is CASSSGLAGGNEQFF. The CDR3 bases are TGTGCCAGCAGTTCCGGACTAGCGGGAGGGAATGAGCAGTTCTTC.

J is TRBJ1-5 and V is TRBV19; D remains unclear. This CDR3 has 15 residues. V gave up 0 bases and J gave up 0 bases, with 6 bases separating them. The germline gives CDR1 LNHDA, CDR2 SQIVND (reference sequence). CDR3 DNA sequence: TGTGCCAGTAGTATAGAACAGTATAGCAATCAGCCCCAGCATTTT. Residues: CASSIEQYSNQPQHF.

The J gene is TRBJ2-3, the V gene TRBV7-9, with D hard to call. Trimming removed 1 base at V and 3 bases at J, with 8 bases between. The CDR3 length is 14 residues. CDR1 and CDR2 from the germline V gene are SEHNR and FQNEAQ (reference sequence). CDR3 DNA sequence: TGTGCCAGCAGCTTAGTTCCTTCTACAGATACGCAGTATTTT. It codes for CASSLVPSTDTQYF.

This clone was observed once. The CDR3 region has the DNA TGTGCCAGCAGTTACGGCCAGGGACAGGGCTCGGAGCAGTACTTC. Residues: CASSYGQGQGSEQYF. The chain carries TRBV6-5 and TRBJ2-7; 9 bases are a match to TRBD1. V was clipped by 2 bases and J by 7 bases; unmatched bases: 9. The CDR3 is 15 residues long. The germline V gene has CDR1 MNHEY and CDR2 SVGAGI.

Comments on this clone: The sample contains more than one DNA sequence encoding this CDR3. J is TRBJ2-7 and V is TRBV7-9, with 7 nucleotides matching TRBD1. The CDR3 runs 13 residues. Germline V gives CDR1 SEHNR, CDR2 FQNEAQ (reference sequence). V shed 4 bases and J 1 base; nucleotides not matched to a gene: 1. The CDR3 bases are TGTGCCAGCAGCTCGGGACAGTCCTACGAGCAGTACTTC. It translates to CASSSGQSYEQYF.

V usage is TRBV25-1 and J usage is TRBJ1-3, with 7 bases matching TRBD1. V lost 6 bases and J lost 0; bases outside the gene matches: 5. This CDR3 has 15 amino acids. Germline values: CDR1 MGHDK, CDR2 SYGVNS. The CDR3 DNA reads TGTGCCAGCAGCGTACAGGGGTTCTCTGGAAACACCATATATTTT. The encoded protein is CASSVQGFSGNTIYF.

J is TRBJ1-5 and V is TRBV6-1; the D is unclear. CDR1 is MNHNS, CDR2 SASEGT, per germline. V shed 3 bases and J shed 2 bases, with 8 bases lying between them. CDR3 length: 14 amino acids. CDR3 nucleotide sequence: TGTGCCAGCAGTGACCGGGGAGGCAATCAGCCCCAGCATTTT. Protein: CASSDRGGNQPQHF.

The gene calls are TRBV4-1 and TRBJ2-6; 10 positions agree with TRBD1. The germline V gene has CDR1 MGHRA and CDR2 YSYEKL. This CDR3 has 17 residues. V was clipped by 4 bases and J by 3 bases; unmatched bases: 6. CDR3 sequence: CASSPGQGVDGANVLTF. The CDR3 coding sequence is TGCGCCAGCAGCCCCGGACAGGGGGTGGATGGGGCCAACGTCCTGACTTTC.